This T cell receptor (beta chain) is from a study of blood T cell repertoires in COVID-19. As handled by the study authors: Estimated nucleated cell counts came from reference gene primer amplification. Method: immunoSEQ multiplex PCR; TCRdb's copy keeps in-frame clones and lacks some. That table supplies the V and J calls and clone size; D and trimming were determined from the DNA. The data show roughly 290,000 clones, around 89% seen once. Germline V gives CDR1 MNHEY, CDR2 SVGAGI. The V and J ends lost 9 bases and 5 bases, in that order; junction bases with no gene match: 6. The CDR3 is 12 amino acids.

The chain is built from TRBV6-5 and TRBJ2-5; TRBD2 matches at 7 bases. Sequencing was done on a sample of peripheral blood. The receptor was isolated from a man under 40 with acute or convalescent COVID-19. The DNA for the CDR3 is TGTGCCAGTAGCGGGTTTATTGAGACCCAGTACTTC. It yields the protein CASSGFIETQYF.